This T cell receptor beta chain comes out of a study of breast tumors, draining lymph nodes, adjacent tissues. Study-wide points: Compared with lymph nodes, tumors were less diverse; compared with nontumor tissue, more. Most tumor T cells seemingly derive from lymph node, then expand in tumor.

Breast cancer patients provided tissue from their axillary draining lymph nodes. Germline loops: CDR1 DFQATT, CDR2 SNEGSKA (reference sequence). The CDR3 spans 12 residues. TCRdb reprocessed the multiplex PCR reads with MiXCR, giving one entry per CDR3 protein. The sample includes approximately 210,000 distinct CDR3 sequences, less than 45% of them seen just once. Many counts were recorded for this clonotype. The antigen remains undetermined. At one boundary the junction diverges from the germline segment, which might be a read error. The TCR sequence derives from a female donor with breast cancer. Some clones in this sample may be carry-over from other donors' samples. The V and J genes are TRBV20-1 and TRBJ1-2; no firm D call. What was sequenced was axillary lymph node tissue. CDR3: CSARASSYGSTF. The CDR3 DNA follows: TGCAGTGCTAGAGCCAGCTCCTATGGCTCCACCTTC.